This T cell receptor beta chain stems from a study of blood T cell repertoires in COVID-19 (dated by TCRdb to between 2020 and 2021). Concerning the study at large: Collaborator samples came from the United States, Italy and Spain and covered acute and convalescent phases of COVID-19. The repertoires were made available in a free public database intended to serve as a resource for research on the immune response to SARS-CoV-2. Where HLA class I and class II types were available, the types were taken from metadata supplied by the sample provider, not from assay-based typing. The material from the prospective study consisted of cDNA or gDNA derived from T cells, B-cell-depleted T cells, or PBMCs. Nearly every sample came with metadata listing a de-identified subject ID, COVID-19 status, age in years and sex. The dataset comprised deeply sampled blood TCRbeta repertoires from subjects exposed to, actively infected with, or recovered from COVID-19. The samples were drawn from two sources: the first 160 participants of the ongoing ImmuneRACE study, and 1,200 or so subjects contributed by 6 global collaborators.

General conclusions and limits of the study: The amount of clinical and demographic metadata varied by source and participant and was provided uncurated.

Regarding this clone: It lacks a known antigen. No qualities accompany the bases; no much larger clone lies one base away.

Trimming takes 4 bases from V and 0 bases from J, and the germline ends sit 12 bases apart. The CDR3 goes from the cysteine to the phenylalanine over 15 residues. The kept DNA is CDR3 alone, 45 bases in frame from the first base. The germline V gene specifies SGHRS as CDR1 and YFSETQ as CDR2. Collaborating institutions collected whole blood in K2EDTA tubes following their own protocols. For TCRbeta analysis, collaborator samples were shipped as frozen whole blood, as isolated PBMCs, or as DNA extracted from either sample type. TCRbeta CDR3 regions were amplified from genomic DNA using the immunoSEQ Assay, a bias-controlled multiplex PCR. The authors processed their data as follows. Nucleated cell counts per sample were estimated from amplification of reference gene primers within the assay. Sequence reads were collapsed and filtered to measure the absolute abundance of every unique TCRbeta CDR3 rearrangement. For each sample, productive Simpson clonality was calculated as the square root of Simpson's diversity index over productive rearrangements. The immuneACCESS repertoire file appears here via TCRdb, limited to in-frame rearrangements. These files lack a portion of the clones; in checked studies, under half of the deficit traces to unresolved V genes, and the cause of the others is not known. The D gene and trimming were derived from the DNA, and the V and J assignments and clone size from that table. The sample includes some 41,000 clones, with about 81% observed a single time. Jointly, the top ten make up 39% of the sample.

Recombination linked TRBV5-1 to TRBJ2-3; possibly the D gene is TRBD2, per 6 matching bases. The sequenced material came from peripheral blood. The sequence derives from a man aged 40-50 years with active or convalescent COVID-19. The CDR3 here reads CASSRDRGSTDTQYF. The DNA is TGCGCCAGCAGCCGCGACCGGGGGAGCACAGATACGCAGTATTTT.